Shown below are 9 T cell receptor beta chains from a single sample sequenced in a study of cytomegalovirus exposure and HLA in healthy donors. The PCR employed 60 Vbeta primers together with 13 Jbeta primers. Produced via immunoSEQ multiplex PCR; TCRdb's table is partial and in-frame only. Found here are 55,000 to 65,000 clones; the top ten clones hold around 3.6%. The specimen was PBMCs. Every receptor here comes from a woman aged 18-29 years in good health and CMV-seronegative.

CDR3 DNA sequence: TGTGCCACCAGCAGAGATTATCGGACAGGGGTCACTGAAGCTTTCTTT. Translated, it gives CATSRDYRTGVTEAFF. The chain combines TRBV15 with TRBJ1-1, with TRBD1 identical over 9 bases. The ends lost 0 bases at V and 4 bases at J; junction bases unmatched: 6. In germline, CDR1 is LNHNV, CDR2 YYDKDF (reference sequence). The CDR3 spans 16 residues.

The chain is built from TRBV30 and TRBJ1-2; no definite D call. Germline V gene data show CDR1 as GTSNPN and CDR2 as SVGIG (reference sequence). V was clipped by 4 bases and J by 2 bases, with 8 bases between them. CDR3 length: 12 residues. Here the CDR3 DNA reads TGTGCCTGGACGAGGGAGAACTATGGCTACACCTTC. The encoded protein is CAWTRENYGYTF.

V and J are TRBV19 and TRBJ1-2, with unresolved D. Germline loops: CDR1 LNHDA, CDR2 SQIVND (reference sequence). The CDR3 runs 11 residues. Between the trimmed V and J ends, which lost 10 bases and 3 bases, there was a span of 9 bases. The CDR3 DNA sequence: TGTGCCACCACGGCGGACTATGGCTACACCTTC. Translated, it gives CATTADYGYTF.

This clone is deemed medium-sized by its frequency. This chain links TRBV6-4 with TRBJ2-1; TRBD2 aligns across 10 bases. The germline gives CDR1 MRHNA, CDR2 SNTAGT. V lost 3 bases to trimming and J lost 6 bases; unmatched junction nucleotides: 2. The CDR3 length is 14 residues. CDR3 bases: TGTGCCAGCAGTGAGAGCGGGGGGGCCAATGAGCAGTTCTTC. The encoded protein is CASSESGGANEQFF.

This chain connects TRBV28 to TRBJ2-7; the match to TRBD1 covers 7 bases. V gave up 4 bases and J gave up 0 bases; unmatched junction bases: 6. Per germline, CDR1 MDHEN and CDR2 SYDVKM. The CDR3 consists of 15 residues. This chain's CDR3 is CASSSPDRISYEQYF. As DNA, the CDR3 is TGTGCCAGCAGTTCCCCGGACAGGATCTCCTACGAGCAGTACTTC.

The chain uses TRBV27 and TRBJ2-1; TRBD2 aligns across 8 bases. The V gene's germline CDR1 is MNHEY and CDR2 SMNVEV (reference sequence). The CDR3 has 15 residues. J was trimmed by 6 bases and V by 7 bases; bases with no gene match: 11. The CDR3 spells CASNYGTRISNEQFF. DNA for the CDR3: TGTGCCAGCAACTACGGGACTAGGATTTCCAATGAGCAGTTCTTC.

The chain links TRBV5-4 to TRBJ1-2; D unclear. This CDR3 contains 14 residues. Trimming pared 0 bases from V and 4 bases from J, leaving 10 bases between. Germline V gene lookup returns CDR1 SGHNT and CDR2 YYREEE (reference sequence). Here the CDR3 reads CASSLGGVSYGYTF. The DNA for the CDR3 is TGTGCCAGCAGCTTGGGCGGGGTGAGCTATGGCTACACCTTC. Filled out from reference TRBV5-4 and TRBJ1-2, the complete variable domain reads ETGVTQSPTHLIKTRGQQVTLRCSSQSGHNTVSWYQQALGQGPQFIFQYYREEENGRGNFPPRFSGLQFPNYSSELNVNALELDDSALYLCASSLGGVSYGYTFGSGTRLTVV.

This chain uses TRBV15 with TRBJ2-7; D is unresolved. Germline assignment: CDR1 LNHNV and CDR2 YYDKDF (reference sequence). The CDR3 has 15 residues. V was pared by 0 bases and J by 3 bases, with 12 bases between. The CDR3 DNA reads as TGTGCCACCAGCAGAGATCAAGAAGTGAGCTACGAGCAGTACTTC. Its translation is CATSRDQEVSYEQYF. Full variable domain (rest looked up from reference TRBV15 and TRBJ2-7): DAMVIQNPRYQVTQFGKPVTLSCSQTLNHNVMYWYQQKSSQAPKLLFHYYDKDFNNEADTPDNFQSRRPNTSFCFLDIRSPGLGDTAMYLCATSRDQEVSYEQYFGPGTRLTVT.

V and J are TRBV15 and TRBJ2-7; no firm D call. CDR1 and CDR2 from the germline V gene are LNHNV and YYDKDF (reference sequence). The CDR3 extends over 13 amino acids. V dropped 1 base and J dropped 1 base, with 5 bases sitting between them. The CDR3, as DNA: TGTGCCACCAGCAGAGGTCCATCCTACGAGCAGTACTTC. It encodes CATSRGPSYEQYF. Supplemented by reference TRBV15 and TRBJ2-7, the full variable domain reads DAMVIQNPRYQVTQFGKPVTLSCSQTLNHNVMYWYQQKSSQAPKLLFHYYDKDFNNEADTPDNFQSRRPNTSFCFLDIRSPGLGDTAMYLCATSRGPSYEQYFGPGTRLTVT.